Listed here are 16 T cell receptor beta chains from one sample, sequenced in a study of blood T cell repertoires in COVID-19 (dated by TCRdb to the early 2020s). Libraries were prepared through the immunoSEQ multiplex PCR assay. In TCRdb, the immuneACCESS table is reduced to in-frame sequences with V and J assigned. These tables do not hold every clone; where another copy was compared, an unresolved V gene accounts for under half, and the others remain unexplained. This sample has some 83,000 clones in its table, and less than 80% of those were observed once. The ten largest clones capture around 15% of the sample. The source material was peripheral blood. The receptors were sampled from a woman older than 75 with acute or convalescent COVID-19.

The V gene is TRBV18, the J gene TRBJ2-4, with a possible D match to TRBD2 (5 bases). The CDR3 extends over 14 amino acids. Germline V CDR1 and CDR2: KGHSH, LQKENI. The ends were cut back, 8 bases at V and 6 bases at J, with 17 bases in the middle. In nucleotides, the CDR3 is TGTGCCAGCCACCCCGGGGTTGGAGTAAACATTCAGTACTTC. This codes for CASHPGVGVNIQYF.

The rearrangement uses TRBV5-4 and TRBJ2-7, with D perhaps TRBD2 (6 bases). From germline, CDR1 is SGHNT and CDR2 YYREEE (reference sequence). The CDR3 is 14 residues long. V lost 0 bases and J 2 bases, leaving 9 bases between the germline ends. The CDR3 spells CASSLGRETYEQYF. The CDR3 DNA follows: TGTGCCAGCAGCTTGGGGAGGGAGACCTACGAGCAGTACTTC.

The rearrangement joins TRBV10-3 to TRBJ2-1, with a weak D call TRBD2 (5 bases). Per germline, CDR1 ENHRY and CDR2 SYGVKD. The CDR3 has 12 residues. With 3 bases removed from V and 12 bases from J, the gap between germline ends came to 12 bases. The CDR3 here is CAISESGSRQFF. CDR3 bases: TGTGCCATCAGTGAATCGGGGTCTAGGCAGTTCTTC.

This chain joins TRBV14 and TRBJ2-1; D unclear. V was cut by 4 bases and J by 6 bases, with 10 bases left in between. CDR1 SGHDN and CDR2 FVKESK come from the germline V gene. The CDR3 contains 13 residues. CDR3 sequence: CASSPRTGNEQFF. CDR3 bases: TGTGCCAGCAGCCCGCGTACGGGCAATGAGCAGTTCTTC.

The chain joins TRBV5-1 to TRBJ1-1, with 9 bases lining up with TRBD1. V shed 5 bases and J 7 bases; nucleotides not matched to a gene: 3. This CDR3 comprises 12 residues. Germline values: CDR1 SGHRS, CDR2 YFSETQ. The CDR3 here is CASRQGASEAFF. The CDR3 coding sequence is TGCGCCAGCAGACAGGGGGCTAGTGAAGCTTTCTTT.

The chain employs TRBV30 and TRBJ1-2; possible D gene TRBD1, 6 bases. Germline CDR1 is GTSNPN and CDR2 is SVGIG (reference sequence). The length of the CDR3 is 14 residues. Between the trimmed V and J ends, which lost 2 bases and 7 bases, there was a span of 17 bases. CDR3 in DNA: TGTGCCTGGAGTACCAGATCGGGGGGCTTTGGCTACACCTTC. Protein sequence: CAWSTRSGGFGYTF.

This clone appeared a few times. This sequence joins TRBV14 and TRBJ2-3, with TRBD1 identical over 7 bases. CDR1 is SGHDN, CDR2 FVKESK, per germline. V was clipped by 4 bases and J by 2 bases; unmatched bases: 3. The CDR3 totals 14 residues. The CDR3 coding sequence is TGTGCCAGCAGCCGCGACAGGGCCACAGATACGCAGTATTTT. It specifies CASSRDRATDTQYF.

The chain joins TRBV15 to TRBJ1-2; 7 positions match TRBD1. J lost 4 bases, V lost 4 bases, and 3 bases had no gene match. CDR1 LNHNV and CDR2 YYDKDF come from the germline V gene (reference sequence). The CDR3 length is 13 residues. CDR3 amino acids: CATSNRDSYGYTF. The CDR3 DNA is TGTGCCACCAGCAACCGGGACAGCTATGGCTACACCTTC.

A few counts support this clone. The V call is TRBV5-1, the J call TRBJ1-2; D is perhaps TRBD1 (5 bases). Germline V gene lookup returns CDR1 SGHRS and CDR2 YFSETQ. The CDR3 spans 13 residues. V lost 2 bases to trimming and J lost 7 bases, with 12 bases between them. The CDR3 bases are TGCGCCAGCAGCTTCAACGGCGGGGGTGGCTACACCTTC. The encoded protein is CASSFNGGGGYTF.

CDR3 sequence reads: CASSRQLNTEAFF. The CDR3 DNA is TGTGCCAGCAGCCGACAGTTGAACACTGAAGCTTTCTTT. V usage is TRBV6-6 and J usage is TRBJ1-1, with D perhaps matching TRBD1 (5 bases). With 6 bases removed from V and 0 bases from J, the gap between germline ends came to 8 bases. The CDR3 covers 13 residues. The V gene's germline CDR1 is MNHNY and CDR2 SVGAGI (reference sequence).

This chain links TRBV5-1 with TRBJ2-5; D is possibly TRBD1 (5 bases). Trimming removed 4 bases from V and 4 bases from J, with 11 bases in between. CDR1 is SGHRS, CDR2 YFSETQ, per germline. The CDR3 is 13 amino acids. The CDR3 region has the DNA TGCGCCAGCAGCGAATTAAGGGGAGAGACCCAGTACTTC. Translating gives CASSELRGETQYF.

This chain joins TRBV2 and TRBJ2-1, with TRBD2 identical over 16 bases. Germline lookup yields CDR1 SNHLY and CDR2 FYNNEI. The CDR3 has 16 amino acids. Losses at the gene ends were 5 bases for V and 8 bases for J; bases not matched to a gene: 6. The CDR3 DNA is TGTGCCAGCAGTTCGGGACTAGCGGGGGGGCACGATGAGCAGTTCTTC. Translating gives CASSSGLAGGHDEQFF.

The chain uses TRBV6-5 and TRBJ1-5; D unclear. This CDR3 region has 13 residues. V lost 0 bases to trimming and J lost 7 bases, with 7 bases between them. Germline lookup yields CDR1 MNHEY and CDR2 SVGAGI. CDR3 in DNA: TGTGCCAGCAGTTACTCAACGGGGCAGCCCCAGCATTTT. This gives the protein CASSYSTGQPQHF.

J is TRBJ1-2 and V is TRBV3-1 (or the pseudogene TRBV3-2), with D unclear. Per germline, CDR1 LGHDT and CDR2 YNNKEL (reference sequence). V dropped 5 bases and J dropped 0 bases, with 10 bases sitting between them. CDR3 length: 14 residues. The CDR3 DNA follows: TGTGCCAGCAGCTCAACCGGGTCTAACTATGGCTACACCTTC. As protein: CASSSTGSNYGYTF.

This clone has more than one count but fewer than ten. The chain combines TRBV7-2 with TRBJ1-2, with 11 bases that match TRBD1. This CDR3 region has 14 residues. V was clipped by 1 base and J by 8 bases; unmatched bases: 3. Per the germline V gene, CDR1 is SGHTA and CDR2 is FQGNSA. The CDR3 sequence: CASSLVGTGGGYTF. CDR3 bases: TGTGCCAGCAGCTTAGTCGGGACAGGGGGAGGCTACACCTTC.

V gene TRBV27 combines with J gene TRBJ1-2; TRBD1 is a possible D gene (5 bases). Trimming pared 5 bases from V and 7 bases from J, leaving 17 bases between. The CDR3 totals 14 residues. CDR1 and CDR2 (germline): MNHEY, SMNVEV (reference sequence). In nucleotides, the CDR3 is TGTGCCAGCAGTCTTTACTCGCAGGGAGGTGGCTACACCTTC. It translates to CASSLYSQGGGYTF.